The text below deals with one TCR beta chain. In the source study's methods: Reference gene primer amplification gave nucleated cell count estimates. Using immunoSEQ multiplex PCR, the repertoire was profiled, and TCRdb retains in-frame clones only, with some absent. V and J calls and clone size are as listed in that table; D and trimming were resolved from the DNA. The profile covers 390,000 or so clones, with roughly 89% appearing a single time and approximately 1.4% taken by the ten largest. These data come from a study of blood T cell repertoires in COVID-19. Whole-study context: COVID-19 samples collected from the United States, Italy and Spain covered acute and convalescent phases. The analysed material was cDNA or gDNA that came from T cells, B-cell-depleted T cells, or PBMCs.

The V segment lost 6 bases and the J segment 0 bases; nucleotides outside the gene matches: 5. The CDR3 covers 14 residues. Per germline, CDR1 SGHVS and CDR2 FQNEAQ. The TCR sequence derives from a woman in her 30s with active or convalescent COVID-19. The sample comprised peripheral blood. The chain combines TRBV7-8 with TRBJ2-7; TRBD1 matches 7 bases. The CDR3, as DNA: TGTGCCAGCAGACACAGGGGATCCTCCTACGAGCAGTACTTC. It codes for CASRHRGSSYEQYF.